This entry lists 16 T cell receptor beta chains sequenced from one sample in a study of blood T cell repertoires in COVID-19 (dated by TCRdb to about 2020). The library relied on the immunoSEQ multiplex PCR assay. This is the immuneACCESS table as TCRdb keeps it, with only in-frame sequences that have V and J called. A part of the clones is gone; compared with another copy, unresolved V genes explain less than half, and the rest is unexplained. The sample contains 150,000 to 170,000 clones, around four fifths of them found a single time. The ten most abundant clones make up 7.3% of the sample. Sample: PBMCs or T cells enriched from blood (not recorded which). These TCRs come from a man aged 45 to 65 who had recovered from COVID-19.

The rearrangement links TRBV7-9 to TRBJ2-5; 13 positions agree with TRBD2. The length of the CDR3 is 16 residues. Germline CDR1 reads SEHNR; CDR2 reads FQNEAQ (reference sequence). After removal of 5 bases from V and 2 bases from J, the junction contained 5 bases not matched to a gene. The CDR3 region is CASSRGLAGAQETQYF. DNA of the CDR3: TGTGCCAGCAGCCGAGGACTAGCGGGGGCACAAGAGACCCAGTACTTC.

In this sample, this clone turned up once. In the same sample, other DNA sequences code for this CDR3. The genes are TRBV6-4 and TRBJ2-3; possibly TRBD1 for D (5 bases). Trimming shortened V by 0 bases and J by 4 bases, and 8 bases separated the two germline ends. Germline V lookup: CDR1 MRHNA, CDR2 SNTAGT. The CDR3 extends over 14 amino acids. The chain's CDR3 is CASSDSGRADTQYF. Here the CDR3 DNA reads TGTGCCAGCAGTGACTCAGGCAGGGCAGATACGCAGTATTTT.

The CDR3 here is CASSADRGRNQPQHF. The CDR3 coding sequence is TGTGCCAGCAGTGCAGACAGGGGGCGCAATCAGCCCCAGCATTTT. J is TRBJ1-5 and V is TRBV6-1; 10 nucleotides align to TRBD1. The CDR3 covers 15 residues. J was trimmed by 2 bases and V by 4 bases; bases with no gene match: 2. Germline values: CDR1 MNHNS, CDR2 SASEGT.

This chain uses TRBV5-1 with TRBJ1-6; TRBD1 matches at 7 bases. The CDR3 extends over 15 amino acids. The V gene end was trimmed by 4 bases and the J gene end by 8 bases; junction bases not matched to a gene: 9. CDR1 and CDR2 (germline): SGHRS, YFSETQ. The chain's CDR3 is CASSGNRGSDSPLHF. The CDR3, as DNA: TGCGCCAGCAGCGGTAACAGGGGTTCGGATTCACCCCTCCACTTT. The entire variable domain, with the rest obtained from reference TRBV5-1 and TRBJ1-6, is as follows: KAGVTQTPRYLIKTRGQQVTLSCSPISGHRSVSWYQQTPGQGLQFLFEYFSETQRNKGNFPGRFSGRQFSNSRSEMNVSTLELGDSALYLCASSGNRGSDSPLHFGNGTRLTVT.

The CDR3 sequence: CASSGLSRDKHEQYF. In DNA form, the CDR3 reads TGTGCCAGCAGTGGCCTCTCTCGGGACAAACACGAGCAGTACTTC. This chain links TRBV25-1 with TRBJ2-7; D might be TRBD1 (6 bases). Trimming stripped 4 bases from V and 5 bases from J, with 18 bases between. Germline loops: CDR1 MGHDK, CDR2 SYGVNS. This CDR3 has 15 amino acids.

The chain links TRBV19 to TRBJ1-6; 7 positions agree with TRBD1. Per germline, CDR1 LNHDA and CDR2 SQIVND (reference sequence). J was trimmed by 10 bases and V by 5 bases; bases with no gene match: 5. There are 13 residues in the CDR3. The CDR3 sequence is CASSGQGESPLHF. The CDR3 DNA is TGTGCCAGTAGTGGGCAGGGGGAATCACCCCTCCACTTT.

This clone has just a few counts. V gene TRBV30 combines with J gene TRBJ2-7; a possible D gene is TRBD2 (6 bases). CDR1 and CDR2 (germline): GTSNPN, SVGIG (reference sequence). This CDR3 has 16 residues. V was pared by 2 bases and J by 2 bases, with 19 bases between. CDR3 region: CAWSPSGLAKAYEQYF. CDR3 bases: TGTGCCTGGAGTCCCTCTGGGCTAGCGAAGGCCTACGAGCAGTACTTC.

CDR3 loop: CASRSQANRVGGYTF. The CDR3 DNA sequence: TGTGCCAGCAGGTCCCAGGCCAACAGGGTTGGTGGCTACACCTTC. J is TRBJ1-2 and V is TRBV27; perhaps TRBD1 as D (6 bases). CDR1 MNHEY and CDR2 SMNVEV come from the germline V gene (reference sequence). The CDR3 is made up of 15 amino acids. Trimming left V 6 bases short and J 7 bases short, with 21 bases between.

This clone turned up a few times. At one end the junction does not follow the germline gene, possibly because of a read error. This sequence joins TRBV5-1 and TRBJ1-6, with D possibly TRBD1 on 5 matching bases. Germline V gives CDR1 SGHRS, CDR2 YFSETQ. This CDR3 spans 19 amino acids. CDR3 region: CASSLAYAGPLSHNSPLHF. As DNA, the CDR3 is TGCGCCAGCAGCTTGGCGTATGCGGGACCCCTCTCCCATAATTCACCCCTCCACTTT.

This chain uses TRBV7-3 with TRBJ2-2; perhaps TRBD1 as D (5 bases). This CDR3 is 15 amino acids long. Trimming took off 5 bases at V and 4 bases at J, with 14 bases between the two ends. Germline assignment: CDR1 SGHTA and CDR2 FQGTGA. CDR3 sequence (DNA): TGTGCCAGCAGCCCCAAGGCAGGGCTCACCGGGGAGCTGTTTTTT. Residues: CASSPKAGLTGELFF.

The chain recombines TRBV28 with TRBJ1-3, with D unresolved. V gave up 2 bases and J gave up 0 bases, with 5 bases separating them. Germline lookup yields CDR1 MDHEN and CDR2 SYDVKM. CDR3 length equals 14 residues. The CDR3 here is CASSLSHSGNTIYF. In DNA form, the CDR3 reads TGTGCCAGCAGTTTAAGCCACTCTGGAAACACCATATATTTT.

The chain couples TRBV11-1 to TRBJ2-1, with a tentative D call TRBD1 (6 bases). The V end lost 5 bases, the J end lost 0 bases, and 8 bases lay between the germline ends. This CDR3 contains 14 residues. Per germline, CDR1 SGHAT and CDR2 FQDESV (reference sequence). The chain's CDR3 is CASSRDNSYNEQFF. CDR3 nucleotides: TGTGCCAGCAGCAGGGACAACTCCTACAATGAGCAGTTCTTC.

The chain couples TRBV9 to TRBJ2-3; TRBD2 agrees at 8 bases. V dropped 4 bases and J dropped 6; count of bases not matched to a gene: 13. This CDR3 spans 16 amino acids. Germline V gene sequence: CDR1 SGDLS, CDR2 YYNGEE. The CDR3 DNA is TGTGCCAGCAGCCCCAGGGCCCCAACGGGAGGGGATACGCAGTATTTT. It encodes CASSPRAPTGGDTQYF.

The chain carries TRBV2 and TRBJ2-2; 8 nucleotides match TRBD1. V trimming: 6 bases; J trimming: 6 bases; junction bases outside the gene matches: 6. CDR3 length: 14 residues. CDR1 and CDR2 from the germline V gene are SNHLY and FYNNEI. CDR3 in amino acids: CASRADRVPGELFF. The CDR3 DNA sequence: TGTGCCAGCAGGGCGGACAGGGTGCCCGGGGAGCTGTTTTTT.

This clone was seen only once. The chain joins TRBV6-2 or TRBV6-3 to TRBJ2-1, with D possibly being TRBD2 (5 bases). Germline assignment: CDR1 MNHEY and CDR2 SVGEGT. Trimming cost V 0 bases and J 1 base, with 7 bases left between them. This CDR3 has 15 residues. CDR3 sequence (DNA): TGTGCCAGCAGTTACTCAGGGAGATCCTACAATGAGCAGTTCTTC. This sequence encodes CASSYSGRSYNEQFF.

This clone was detected a few times. This sequence joins TRBV18 and TRBJ1-1; the match to TRBD1 covers 9 bases. The CDR3 sequence is 17 residues long. Per germline, CDR1 KGHSH and CDR2 LQKENI. The V gene end was trimmed by 3 bases and the J gene end by 1 base; junction bases not matched to a gene: 9. The CDR3 here is CASSPGTGSPQNTEAFF. Here the CDR3 DNA reads TGTGCCAGCTCACCCGGGACAGGGTCCCCTCAGAACACTGAAGCTTTCTTT.